Each of the 10 T cell receptor beta chains below was sequenced from the same sample in a study of human T cells and chemical hapten exposure. Extraction of total RNA was performed on unfractionated whole blood. TCRdb passed the 5' RACE reads through MiXCR, listing each CDR3 protein once. Of about 120,000 distinct CDR3 sequences in the sample, approximately 20% were seen once. The receptors derive from a human donor in good health.

This chain uses TRBV5-5 with TRBJ1-2; possible D gene TRBD1, 5 bases. Trimming shortened V by 0 bases and J by 4 bases, and 10 bases separated the two germline ends. The germline V gene encodes CDR1 SGHKS and CDR2 YYEKEE (reference sequence). The CDR3 length is 14 residues. In DNA, the CDR3 is TGTGCCAGCAGCTTGGGCCCCGGGACCTATGGCTACACCTTC. As protein: CASSLGPGTYGYTF. Using reference TRBV5-5 and TRBJ1-2 for the parts outside the CDR3, the full variable domain is DAGVTQSPTHLIKTRGQQVTLRCSPISGHKSVSWYQQVLGQGPQFIFQYYEKEERGRGNFPDRFSARQFPNYSSELNVNALLLGDSALYLCASSLGPGTYGYTFGSGTRLTVV.

This clonotype was detected a few times. The V and J genes are TRBV4-1 and TRBJ2-7, with 10 bases identical to TRBD1. Germline trimming cut 4 bases from V and 3 bases from J; bases unmatched to any gene: 6. CDR3 length equals 15 residues. CDR1 and CDR2 (germline): MGHRA, YSYEKL. The CDR3 is CASSPLGTGVYEQYF. The CDR3 DNA is TGCGCCAGCAGCCCCCTCGGGACAGGGGTCTACGAGCAGTACTTC.

This clonotype turned up a few times. The V and J genes are TRBV19 and TRBJ2-5; possible D gene TRBD1, 6 bases. V dropped 2 bases and J dropped 13 bases, with 17 bases sitting between them. CDR3 size: 13 residues. Germline lookup yields CDR1 LNHDA and CDR2 SQIVND (reference sequence). Here the CDR3 reads CASSIRPGARPYF. The CDR3 DNA sequence: TGTGCCAGTAGTATACGGCCAGGGGCCCGGCCGTACTTC.

This chain uses TRBV28 with TRBJ1-2, with D perhaps matching TRBD1 (5 bases). V lost 5 bases, J lost 4 bases, and 11 bases lay in between. CDR1 and CDR2 (germline): MDHEN, SYDVKM. This CDR3 spans 13 amino acids. The CDR3 bases are TGTGCCAGCAGTCCGGGACCGAGCTATGGCTACACCTTC. The encoded protein is CASSPGPSYGYTF.

The rearrangement links TRBV3-1 to TRBJ2-3; the D gene is possibly TRBD2 (5 bases). The CDR3 totals 13 residues. Per germline, CDR1 LGHDT and CDR2 YNNKEL (reference sequence). The V and J ends lost 3 bases and 6 bases respectively, with 10 bases between them. CDR3 bases: TGTGCCAGCAGCCACAAGGGCGGGGATACGCAGTATTTT. Its translation is CASSHKGGDTQYF.

This clonotype was observed a few times. This chain connects TRBV20-1 to TRBJ1-1; a weak D match, TRBD1 (6 bases). The CDR3 spans 14 residues. The germline V and J ends were trimmed by 6 bases and 3 bases, with 17 bases remaining between them. Germline lookup yields CDR1 DFQATT and CDR2 SNEGSKA (reference sequence). For the CDR3, the DNA is TGCAGTGCCCCGTCCAGGGGCAGGGACACTGAAGCTTTCTTT. Its translation is CSAPSRGRDTEAFF.

This sequence joins TRBV5-1 and TRBJ2-3; TRBD2 aligns across 11 bases. The CDR3 has 19 residues. Germline V gene lookup returns CDR1 SGHRS and CDR2 YFSETQ. With 0 bases clipped from V and 4 bases from J, the junction kept 13 bases outside the gene matches. CDR3 in amino acids: CASSLALAGGLHPADTQYF. The CDR3 DNA sequence: TGCGCCAGCAGCTTGGCGCTAGCGGGAGGCCTTCACCCGGCAGATACGCAGTATTTT.

This sequence joins TRBV7-6 and TRBJ2-3, with 7 bases fitting TRBD2. Germline loops: CDR1 SGHVS, CDR2 FNYEAQ. After removal of 0 bases from V and 3 bases from J, the junction contained 3 bases not matched to a gene. CDR3 length: 15 amino acids. The CDR3 DNA reads as TGTGCCAGCAGCTTAGCGGGAGGGCCGACAGATACGCAGTATTTT. The encoded protein is CASSLAGGPTDTQYF.

A few counts support this clonotype. This chain links TRBV20-1 with TRBJ2-5; 8 nucleotides agree with TRBD2. CDR3 length equals 15 residues. Germline V gives CDR1 DFQATT, CDR2 SNEGSKA (reference sequence). Trimming took 3 bases from V and 4 from J; bases not matched to a gene: 10. The CDR3 loop is CSARPSSGRVETQYF. The DNA of the CDR3 is TGCAGTGCTAGGCCTTCCAGCGGGAGAGTAGAGACCCAGTACTTC.

This clonotype occurred a few times. The J gene is TRBJ2-3, the V gene TRBV5-1, with 8 positions matching TRBD2. CDR1 is SGHRS, CDR2 YFSETQ, per germline. CDR3 length: 15 residues. Germline trimming cut 1 base from V and 1 base from J; bases unmatched to any gene: 2. Here the CDR3 reads CASSLSGRGTDTQYF. The CDR3 nucleotides read TGCGCCAGCAGCTTGAGCGGGAGAGGCACAGATACGCAGTATTTT.